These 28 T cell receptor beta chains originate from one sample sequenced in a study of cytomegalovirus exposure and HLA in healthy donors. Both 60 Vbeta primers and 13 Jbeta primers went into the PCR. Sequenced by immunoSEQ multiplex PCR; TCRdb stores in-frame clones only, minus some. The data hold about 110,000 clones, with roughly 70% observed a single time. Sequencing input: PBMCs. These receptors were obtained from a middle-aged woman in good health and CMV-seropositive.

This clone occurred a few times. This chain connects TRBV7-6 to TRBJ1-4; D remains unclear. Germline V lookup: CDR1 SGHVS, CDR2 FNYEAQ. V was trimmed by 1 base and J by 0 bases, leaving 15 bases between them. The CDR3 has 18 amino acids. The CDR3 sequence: CASSLDFFGGATNEKLFF. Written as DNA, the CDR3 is TGTGCCAGCAGCTTAGACTTTTTCGGTGGTGCAACTAATGAAAAACTGTTTTTT.

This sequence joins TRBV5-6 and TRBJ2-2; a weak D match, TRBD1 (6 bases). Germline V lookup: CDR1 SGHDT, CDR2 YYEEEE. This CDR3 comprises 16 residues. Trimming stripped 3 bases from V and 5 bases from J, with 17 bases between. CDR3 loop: CASSSWDTLMTGELFF. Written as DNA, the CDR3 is TGTGCCAGCAGCTCCTGGGACACCCTGATGACCGGGGAGCTGTTTTTT.

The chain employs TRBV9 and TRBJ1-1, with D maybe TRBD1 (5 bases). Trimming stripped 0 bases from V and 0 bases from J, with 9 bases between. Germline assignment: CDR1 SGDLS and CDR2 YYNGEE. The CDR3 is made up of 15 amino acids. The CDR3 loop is CASSVGAGLNTEAFF. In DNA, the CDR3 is TGTGCCAGCAGCGTAGGGGCAGGGTTGAACACTGAAGCTTTCTTT.

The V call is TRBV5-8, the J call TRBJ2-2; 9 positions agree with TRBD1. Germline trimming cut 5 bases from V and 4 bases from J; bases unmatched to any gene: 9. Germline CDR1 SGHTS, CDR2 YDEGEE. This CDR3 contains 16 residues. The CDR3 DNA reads TGTGCCAGCAGTTGGAGGGGGACAGGGTTCACCGGGGAGCTGTTTTTT. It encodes CASSWRGTGFTGELFF.

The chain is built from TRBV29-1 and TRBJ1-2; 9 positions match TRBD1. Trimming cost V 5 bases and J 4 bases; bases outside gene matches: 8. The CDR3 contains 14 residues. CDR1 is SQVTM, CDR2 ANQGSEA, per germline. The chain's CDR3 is CSVQMGQGAYGYTF. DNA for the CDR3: TGCAGCGTTCAAATGGGACAGGGTGCCTATGGCTACACCTTC. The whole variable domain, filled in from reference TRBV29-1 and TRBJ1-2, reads SAVISQKPSRDICQRGTSLTIQCQVDSQVTMMFWYRQQPGQSLTLIATANQGSEATYESGFVIDKFPISRPNLTFSTLTVSNMSPEDSSIYLCSVQMGQGAYGYTFGSGTRLTVV.

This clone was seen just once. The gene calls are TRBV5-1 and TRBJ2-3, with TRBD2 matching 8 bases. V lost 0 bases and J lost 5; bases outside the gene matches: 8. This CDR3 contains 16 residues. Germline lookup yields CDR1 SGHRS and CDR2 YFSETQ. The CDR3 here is CASSLAVRGGEDTQYF. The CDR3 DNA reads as TGCGCCAGCAGCTTGGCCGTCCGGGGGGGGGAAGATACGCAGTATTTT. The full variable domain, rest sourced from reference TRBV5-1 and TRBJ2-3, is KAGVTQTPRYLIKTRGQQVTLSCSPISGHRSVSWYQQTPGQGLQFLFEYFSETQRNKGNFPGRFSGRQFSNSRSEMNVSTLELGDSALYLCASSLAVRGGEDTQYFGPGTRLTVL.

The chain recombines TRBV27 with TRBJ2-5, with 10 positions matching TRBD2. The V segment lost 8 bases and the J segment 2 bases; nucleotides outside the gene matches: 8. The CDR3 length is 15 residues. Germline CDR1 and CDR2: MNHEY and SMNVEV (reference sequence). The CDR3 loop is CASRGLATLQETQYF. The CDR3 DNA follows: TGTGCCAGCCGGGGACTAGCGACCCTTCAAGAGACCCAGTACTTC.

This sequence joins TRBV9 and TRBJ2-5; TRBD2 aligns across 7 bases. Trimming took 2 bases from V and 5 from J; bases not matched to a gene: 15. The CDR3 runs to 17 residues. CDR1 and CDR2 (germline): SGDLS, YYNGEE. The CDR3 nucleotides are TGTGCCAGCAGCGTTGGCTCCGCTGACGGGGGGTATGAGACCCAGTACTTC. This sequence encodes CASSVGSADGGYETQYF.

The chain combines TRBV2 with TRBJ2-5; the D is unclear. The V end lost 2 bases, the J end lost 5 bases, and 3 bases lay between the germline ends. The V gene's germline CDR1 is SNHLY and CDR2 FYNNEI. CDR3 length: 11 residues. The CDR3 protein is CASSELETQYF. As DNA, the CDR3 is TGTGCCAGCAGTGAACTGGAGACCCAGTACTTC. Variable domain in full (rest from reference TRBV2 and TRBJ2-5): EPEVTQTPSHQVTQMGQEVILRCVPISNHLYFYWYRQILGQKVEFLVSFYNNEISEKSEIFDDQFSVERPDGSNFTLKIRSTKLEDSAMYFCASSELETQYFGPGTRLLVL.

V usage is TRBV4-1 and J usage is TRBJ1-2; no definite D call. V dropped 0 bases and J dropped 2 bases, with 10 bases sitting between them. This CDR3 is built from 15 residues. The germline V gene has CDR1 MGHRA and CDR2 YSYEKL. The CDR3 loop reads CASSQDPGRNYGYTF. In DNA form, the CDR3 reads TGCGCCAGCAGCCAAGATCCGGGGAGGAACTATGGCTACACCTTC.

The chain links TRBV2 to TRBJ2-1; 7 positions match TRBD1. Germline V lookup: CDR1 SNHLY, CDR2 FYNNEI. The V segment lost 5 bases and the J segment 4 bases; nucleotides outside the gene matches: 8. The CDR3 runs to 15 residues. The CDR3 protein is CASSNQGGRYNEQFF. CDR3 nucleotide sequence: TGTGCCAGCAGTAATCAAGGGGGCAGATACAATGAGCAGTTCTTC.

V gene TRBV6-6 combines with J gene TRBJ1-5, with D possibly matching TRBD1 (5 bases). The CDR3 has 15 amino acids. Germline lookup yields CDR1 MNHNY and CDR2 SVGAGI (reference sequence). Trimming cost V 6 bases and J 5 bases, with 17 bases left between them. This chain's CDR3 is CASSQPNGGYQPQHF. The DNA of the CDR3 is TGTGCCAGCAGCCAACCGAACGGGGGTTATCAGCCCCAGCATTTT.

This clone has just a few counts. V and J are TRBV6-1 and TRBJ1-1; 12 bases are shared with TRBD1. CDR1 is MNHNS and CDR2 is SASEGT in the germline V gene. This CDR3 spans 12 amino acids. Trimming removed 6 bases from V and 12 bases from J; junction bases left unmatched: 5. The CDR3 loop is CASSWDRGQSFF. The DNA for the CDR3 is TGTGCCAGCAGCTGGGACAGGGGGCAGTCTTTCTTT.

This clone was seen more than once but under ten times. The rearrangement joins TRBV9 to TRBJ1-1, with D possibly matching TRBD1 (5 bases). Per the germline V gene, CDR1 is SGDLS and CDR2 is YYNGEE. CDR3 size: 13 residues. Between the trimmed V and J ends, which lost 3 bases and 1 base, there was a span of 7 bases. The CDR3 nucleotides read TGTGCCAGCAGCGCTCAGGGGAACACTGAAGCTTTCTTT. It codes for CASSAQGNTEAFF.

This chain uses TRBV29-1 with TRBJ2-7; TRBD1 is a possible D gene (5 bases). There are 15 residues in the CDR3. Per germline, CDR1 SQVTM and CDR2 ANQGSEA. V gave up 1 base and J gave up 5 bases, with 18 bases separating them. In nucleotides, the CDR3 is TGCAGCGTTGAAGCGCGTACAGGCCGTCCTAACGAGCAGTACTTC. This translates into CSVEARTGRPNEQYF.

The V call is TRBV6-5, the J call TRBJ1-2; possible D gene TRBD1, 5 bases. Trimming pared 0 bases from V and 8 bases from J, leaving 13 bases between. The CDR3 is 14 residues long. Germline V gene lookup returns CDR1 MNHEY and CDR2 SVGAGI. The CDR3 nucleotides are TGTGCCAGCAGTTACTCCCCCGCCGGGGGAGGCTACACCTTC. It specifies CASSYSPAGGGYTF.

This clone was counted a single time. Here the CDR3 DNA reads TGTGCCAGCAGTTTAAAGAACAGGATCGGCACTGAAGCTTTCTTT. Residues: CASSLKNRIGTEAFF. The J gene is TRBJ1-1, the V gene TRBV27, with D maybe TRBD1 (5 bases). Germline V gene lookup returns CDR1 MNHEY and CDR2 SMNVEV (reference sequence). The V gene lost 2 bases and the J gene lost 4 bases, with 14 bases spanning the gap. There are 15 residues in the CDR3.

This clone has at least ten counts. The CDR3 DNA follows: TGTGCCAGCACCAGGGAGAACACTGAAGCTTTCTTT. This sequence encodes CASTRENTEAFF. V and J are TRBV6-1 and TRBJ1-1; the D gene is possibly TRBD1 (5 bases). V was trimmed by 7 bases and J by 1 base, leaving 7 bases between them. Per the germline V gene, CDR1 is MNHNS and CDR2 is SASEGT. The CDR3 is 12 amino acids.

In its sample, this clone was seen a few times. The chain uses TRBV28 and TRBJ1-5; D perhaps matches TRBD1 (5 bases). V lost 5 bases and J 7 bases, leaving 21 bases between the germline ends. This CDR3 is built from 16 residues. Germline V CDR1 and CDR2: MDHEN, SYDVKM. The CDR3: CASSVGSWGSGQPQHF. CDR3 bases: TGTGCCAGCAGTGTGGGCAGCTGGGGATCAGGGCAGCCCCAGCATTTT. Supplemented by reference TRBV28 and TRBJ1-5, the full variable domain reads DVKVTQSSRYLVKRTGEKVFLECVQDMDHENMFWYRQDPGLGLRLIYFSYDVKMKEKGDIPEGYSVSREKKERFSLILESASTNQTSMYLCASSVGSWGSGQPQHFGDGTRLSIL.

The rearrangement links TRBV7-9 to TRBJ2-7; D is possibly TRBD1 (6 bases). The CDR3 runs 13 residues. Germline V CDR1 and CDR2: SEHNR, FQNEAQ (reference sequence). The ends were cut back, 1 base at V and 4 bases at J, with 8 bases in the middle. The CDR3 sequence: CASSLEQGYEQYF. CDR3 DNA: TGTGCCAGCAGCTTAGAGCAGGGGTACGAGCAGTACTTC. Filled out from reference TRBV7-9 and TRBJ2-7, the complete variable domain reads DTGVSQNPRHKITKRGQNVTFRCDPISEHNRLYWYRQTLGQGPEFLTYFQNEAQLEKSRLLSDRFSAERPKGSFSTLEIQRTEQGDSAMYLCASSLEQGYEQYFGPGTRLTVT.

In DNA, the CDR3 is TGTGCCAGCGGCTTGAACACAGATACGCAGTATTTT. Its protein product is CASGLNTDTQYF. V gene TRBV2 combines with J gene TRBJ2-3; D ambiguous. The CDR3 spans 12 residues. V was clipped by 8 bases and J by 2 bases, with 8 bases between them. Germline assignment: CDR1 SNHLY and CDR2 FYNNEI. Drawing the rest from reference TRBV2 and TRBJ2-3, the complete variable domain is EPEVTQTPSHQVTQMGQEVILRCVPISNHLYFYWYRQILGQKVEFLVSFYNNEISEKSEIFDDQFSVERPDGSNFTLKIRSTKLEDSAMYFCASGLNTDTQYFGPGTRLTVL.

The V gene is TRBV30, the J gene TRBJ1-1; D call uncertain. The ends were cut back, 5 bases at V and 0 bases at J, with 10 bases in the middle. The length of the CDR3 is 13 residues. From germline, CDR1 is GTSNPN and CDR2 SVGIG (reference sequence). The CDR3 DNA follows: TGTGCCTGGGGGAGAGGAATGAACACTGAAGCTTTCTTT. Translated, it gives CAWGRGMNTEAFF.

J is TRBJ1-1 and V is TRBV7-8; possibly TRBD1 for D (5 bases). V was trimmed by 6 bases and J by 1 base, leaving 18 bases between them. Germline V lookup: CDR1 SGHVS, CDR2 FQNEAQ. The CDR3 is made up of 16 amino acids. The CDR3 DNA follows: TGTGCCAGCAGTCCAACACAGGAGGGAAGGAACACTGAAGCTTTCTTT. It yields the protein CASSPTQEGRNTEAFF.

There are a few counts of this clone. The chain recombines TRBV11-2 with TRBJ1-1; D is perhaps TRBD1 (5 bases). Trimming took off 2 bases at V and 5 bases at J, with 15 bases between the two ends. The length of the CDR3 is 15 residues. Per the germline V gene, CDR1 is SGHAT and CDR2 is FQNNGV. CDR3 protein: CASSLSLGAGTEAFF. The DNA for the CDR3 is TGTGCCAGCAGCTTAAGTCTCGGGGCGGGAACTGAAGCTTTCTTT.

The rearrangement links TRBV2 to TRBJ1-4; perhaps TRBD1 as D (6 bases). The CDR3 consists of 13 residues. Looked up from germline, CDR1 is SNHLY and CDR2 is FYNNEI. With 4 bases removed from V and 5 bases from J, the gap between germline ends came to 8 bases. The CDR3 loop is CASSAGANEKLFF. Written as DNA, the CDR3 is TGTGCCAGCAGTGCAGGGGCGAATGAAAAACTGTTTTTT.

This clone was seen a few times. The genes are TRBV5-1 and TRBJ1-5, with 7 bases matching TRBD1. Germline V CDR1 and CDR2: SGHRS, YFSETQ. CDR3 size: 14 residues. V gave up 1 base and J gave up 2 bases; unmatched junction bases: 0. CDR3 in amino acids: CASSLTGGNQPQHF. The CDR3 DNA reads TGCGCCAGCAGCTTGACAGGGGGCAATCAGCCCCAGCATTTT. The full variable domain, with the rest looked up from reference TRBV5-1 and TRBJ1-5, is KAGVTQTPRYLIKTRGQQVTLSCSPISGHRSVSWYQQTPGQGLQFLFEYFSETQRNKGNFPGRFSGRQFSNSRSEMNVSTLELGDSALYLCASSLTGGNQPQHFGDGTRLSIL.

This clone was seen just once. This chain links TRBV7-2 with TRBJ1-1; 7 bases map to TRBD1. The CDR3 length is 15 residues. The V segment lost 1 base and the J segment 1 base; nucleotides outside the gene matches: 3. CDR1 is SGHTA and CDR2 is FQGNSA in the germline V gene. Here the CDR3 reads CASSLGSGGNTEAFF. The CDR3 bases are TGTGCCAGCAGCTTAGGTTCAGGGGGGAACACTGAAGCTTTCTTT.

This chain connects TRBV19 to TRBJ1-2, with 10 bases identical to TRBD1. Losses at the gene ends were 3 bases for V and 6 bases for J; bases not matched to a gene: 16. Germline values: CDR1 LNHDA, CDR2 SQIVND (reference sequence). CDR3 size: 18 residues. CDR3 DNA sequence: TGTGCCAGTAGTATCTTTGGGACAGGGGAGGAATTGAAGAATGGCTACACCTTC. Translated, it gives CASSIFGTGEELKNGYTF.